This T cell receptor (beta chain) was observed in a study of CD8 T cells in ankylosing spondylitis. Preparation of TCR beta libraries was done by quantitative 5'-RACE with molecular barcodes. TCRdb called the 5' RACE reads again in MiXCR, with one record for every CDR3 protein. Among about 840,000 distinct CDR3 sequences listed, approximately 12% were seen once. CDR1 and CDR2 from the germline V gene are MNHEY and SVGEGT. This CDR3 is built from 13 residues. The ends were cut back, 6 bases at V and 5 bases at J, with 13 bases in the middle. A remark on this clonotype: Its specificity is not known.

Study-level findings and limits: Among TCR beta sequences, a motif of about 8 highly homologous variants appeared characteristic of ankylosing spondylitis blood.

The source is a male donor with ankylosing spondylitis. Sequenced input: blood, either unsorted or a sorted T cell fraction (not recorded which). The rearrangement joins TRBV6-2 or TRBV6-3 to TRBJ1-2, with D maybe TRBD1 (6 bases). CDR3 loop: CASSHDRMYGYTF. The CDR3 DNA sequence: TGTGCCAGCAGCCACGACAGGATGTATGGCTACACCTTC.